This TCR beta chain was captured in a study of response to subunit inactivated influenza vaccine. General observations from the study: Authors suggested each seasonal flu vaccination may recruit only limited numbers of new T cells.

V lost 4 bases, J lost 11 bases, and 12 bases lay in between. CDR3 size: 12 residues. The V gene's germline CDR1 is SNHLY and CDR2 FYNNEI. Regarding this clonotype: What it binds is not known.

TCRdb ran MiXCR on the RT-PCR reads and lists one entry per CDR3 protein. The sample lists 500,000 to 550,000 distinct CDR3 sequences; 6% to 9% were seen once. The V gene is TRBV2, the J gene TRBJ1-5; D gene uncertain. This specimen was PBMCs from blood, taken 23 months after vaccination. The sequence was obtained from a man in his fifties or sixties who received an inactivated influenza vaccine. CDR3 sequence (DNA): TGTGCCAGCAGTGCCGCTGGTGGGGCCCAGCATTTT. Residues: CASSAAGGAQHF. Filled out from reference TRBV2 and TRBJ1-5, the complete variable domain reads EPEVTQTPSHQVTQMGQEVILRCVPISNHLYFYWYRQILGQKVEFLVSFYNNEISEKSEIFDDQFSVERPDGSNFTLKIRSTKLEDSAMYFCASSAAGGAQHFGDGTRLSIL.